Listed here are 17 T cell receptor beta chains from one sample, sequenced in a study of regulatory T cells in long-lasting Graves disease. Arm-PCR of CDR3 regions and iRepertoire HTBI primers were used to build TCR beta libraries. TCRdb re-analysed the multiplex PCR reads in MiXCR, keeping a single row per CDR3 protein. Counted here are approximately 460,000 distinct CDR3 sequences, about a sixth occurring once; the ten biggest clones make up 9.5% to 12%. Time point given: newly diagnosed GD, antithyroid drugs for less than 3 months. PBMCs provided the RNA from which the TCR library was made. This sample was shared with a second study, whose subject was T cells in Graves' hyperthyroidism and ophthalmopathy.

The source material was peripheral blood mononuclear cells (PBMCs), sampled at new diagnosis, from a patient treated with antithyroid drugs. These receptor sequences come from a woman aged 30 to 39 with Graves disease.

This clonotype was seen ten or more times. The rearrangement uses TRBV18 and TRBJ2-5; the D is unclear. Germline V gene data show CDR1 as KGHSH and CDR2 as LQKENI. V lost 2 bases and J 1 base, leaving 14 bases between the germline ends. The CDR3 has 16 residues. DNA of the CDR3: TGTGCCAGCTCACCAGTCGGGCCCTCCCTCCAAGAGACCCAGTACTTC. Amino acid sequence: CASSPVGPSLQETQYF.

In this sample, this clonotype turned up many times. V is TRBV28 and J is TRBJ2-7, with TRBD1 matching 11 bases. Germline assignment: CDR1 MDHEN and CDR2 SYDVKM. This CDR3 has 12 residues. The J segment lost 4 bases and the V segment lost 10 bases, leaving 3 bases of the junction unmatched. The CDR3 spells CATGQGGYEQYF. For the CDR3, the DNA is TGTGCCACGGGACAGGGGGGGTACGAGCAGTACTTC.

This clonotype has at least ten counts. The rearrangement links TRBV3-1 to TRBJ1-2, with D possibly TRBD1 on 5 matching bases. Trimming removed 4 bases from V and 2 bases from J, with 23 bases in between. Germline V lookup: CDR1 LGHDT, CDR2 YNNKEL (reference sequence). This CDR3 contains 18 residues. The CDR3 region has the DNA TGTGCCAGCAGCCTCAGGGATTCTAAGCCACCCCACAACTATGGCTACACCTTC. This sequence encodes CASSLRDSKPPHNYGYTF. Full variable domain (remainder filled in from reference TRBV3-1 and TRBJ1-2): DTAVSQTPKYLVTQMGNDKSIKCEQNLGHDTMYWYKQDSKKFLKIMFSYNNKELIINETVPNRFSPKSPDKAHLNLHINSLELGDSAVYFCASSLRDSKPPHNYGYTFGSGTRLTVV.

This clonotype showed up just a few times. This chain uses TRBV6-2 or TRBV6-3 with TRBJ2-2; D is unresolved. V lost 3 bases, J lost 0 bases, and 17 bases lay in between. The CDR3 is 18 amino acids. Germline CDR1 MNHEY, CDR2 SVGEGT. In DNA, the CDR3 is TGTGCCAGCAGTTATAGGGTCGACGGATTCGCGAACACCGGGGAGCTGTTTTTT. It codes for CASSYRVDGFANTGELFF.

This clonotype has a count of ten or more. V and J are TRBV30 and TRBJ2-3; 9 bases map to TRBD1. This CDR3 spans 15 amino acids. The germline gives CDR1 GTSNPN, CDR2 SVGIG (reference sequence). The V gene end was trimmed by 4 bases and the J gene end by 2 bases; junction bases not matched to a gene: 7. For the CDR3, the DNA is TGTGCCTGGAACGGCGACAGGGGGTTCACAGATACGCAGTATTTT. Translated, it gives CAWNGDRGFTDTQYF. The whole variable domain, remainder taken from reference TRBV30 and TRBJ2-3, is SQTIHQWPATLVQPVGSPLSLECTVEGTSNPNLYWYRQAAGRGLQLLFYSVGIGQISSEVPQNLSASRPQDRQFILSSKKLLLSDSGFYLCAWNGDRGFTDTQYFGPGTRLTVL.

The chain couples TRBV3-1 to TRBJ1-2, with D possibly TRBD1 on 5 matching bases. V lost 0 bases, J lost 6 bases, and 14 bases lay in between. The CDR3 is 15 amino acids. Looked up from germline, CDR1 is LGHDT and CDR2 is YNNKEL (reference sequence). CDR3 in DNA: TGTGCCAGCAGCCAAGAGACAGTACACCATGATGGCTACACCTTC. Protein sequence: CASSQETVHHDGYTF.

In this sample, this clonotype turned up many times. The chain links TRBV27 to TRBJ1-6, with no clear D. The V and J ends lost 3 bases and 9 bases respectively, with 6 bases between them. The CDR3 has 12 residues. Germline lookup yields CDR1 MNHEY and CDR2 SMNVEV (reference sequence). CDR3 loop: CASSLLGSPLHF. The CDR3, as DNA: TGTGCCAGCAGTTTGTTGGGTTCACCCCTCCACTTT.

Many counts were recorded for this clonotype. The chain links TRBV29-1 to TRBJ2-1; D perhaps matches TRBD1 (5 bases). CDR1 is SQVTM and CDR2 is ANQGSEA in the germline V gene. V shed 5 bases and J shed 3 bases, with 14 bases lying between them. There are 14 residues in the CDR3. CDR3 sequence reads: CSVRTPGFYNEQFF. The DNA of the CDR3 is TGCAGCGTTCGTACTCCAGGGTTCTACAATGAGCAGTTCTTC.

This clonotype has at least ten counts. The J gene is TRBJ2-7, the V gene TRBV11-2, with D perhaps TRBD1 or TRBD2 (6 bases each). The V end lost 2 bases, the J end lost 3 bases, and 14 bases lay between the germline ends. This CDR3 spans 15 amino acids. Germline V gives CDR1 SGHAT, CDR2 FQNNGV. DNA of the CDR3: TGTGCCAGCAGCTTAAATCGGGCGGGACACTACGAGCAGTACTTC. It yields the protein CASSLNRAGHYEQYF.

This clonotype was detected many times. The chain has TRBV20-1 and TRBJ1-2; D gene unclear. Germline V gene data show CDR1 as DFQATT and CDR2 as SNEGSKA (reference sequence). The germline V and J ends were trimmed by 1 base and 2 bases, with 5 bases remaining between them. CDR3 size: 12 residues. CDR3 sequence: CSARGPNYGYTF. The CDR3 nucleotides read TGCAGTGCTAGAGGCCCGAACTATGGCTACACCTTC.

This clonotype was counted ten times or more. J is TRBJ2-5 and V is TRBV7-2; 11 positions match TRBD1. J lost 7 bases, V lost 3 bases, and 7 bases had no gene match. Per germline, CDR1 SGHTA and CDR2 FQGNSA. The CDR3 loop spans 15 amino acids. The CDR3 spells CASSFPGGQGGTQYF. The CDR3 region has the DNA TGTGCCAGCAGCTTCCCTGGGGGACAGGGGGGGACCCAGTACTTC. The full variable domain, rest sourced from reference TRBV7-2 and TRBJ2-5, is GAGVSQSPSNKVTEKGKDVELRCDPISGHTALYWYRQSLGQGLEFLIYFQGNSAPDKSGLPSDRFSAERTGGSVSTLTIQRTQQEDSAVYLCASSFPGGQGGTQYFGPGTRLLVL.

There are many counts of this clonotype. The chain is built from TRBV28 and TRBJ1-1; no clear D gene. Germline lookup yields CDR1 MDHEN and CDR2 SYDVKM. V lost 6 bases to trimming and J lost 4 bases, with 12 bases between them. The CDR3 covers 13 residues. CDR3 loop: CASRILARTEAFF. For the CDR3, the DNA is TGTGCCAGCAGAATCCTCGCTCGCACTGAAGCTTTCTTT.

This clonotype was observed many times. The V gene is TRBV27, the J gene TRBJ1-5, with TRBD1 as a possible D gene (5 bases). The CDR3 runs to 14 residues. Germline V gene lookup returns CDR1 MNHEY and CDR2 SMNVEV (reference sequence). The V end lost 5 bases, the J end lost 4 bases, and 12 bases lay between the germline ends. The CDR3 DNA is TGTGCCAGCAGTATACCGGGACCTAATCAGCCCCAGCATTTT. This sequence encodes CASSIPGPNQPQHF.

This clonotype has ten or more counts. The chain carries TRBV30 and TRBJ2-7; 9 bases are a match to TRBD1. V trimming: 2 bases; J trimming: 5 bases; junction bases outside the gene matches: 13. The CDR3 is 16 amino acids. The V gene's germline CDR1 is GTSNPN and CDR2 SVGIG (reference sequence). CDR3 loop: CAWSPKPGTGNDEQYF. The DNA for the CDR3 is TGTGCCTGGAGTCCAAAGCCTGGGACAGGGAACGACGAGCAGTACTTC.

This clonotype was observed many times. CDR3 sequence (DNA): TGTGCCAGCAGTTACAGTACCGGGACAGCCGGGGAGCTGTTTTTT. This gives the protein CASSYSTGTAGELFF. The chain recombines TRBV6-2 or TRBV6-3 with TRBJ2-2; 7 bases line up with TRBD1. Losses at the gene ends were 2 bases for V and 6 bases for J; bases not matched to a gene: 6. The CDR3 runs 15 residues. The germline V gene has CDR1 MNHEY and CDR2 SVGEGT.

This sequence joins TRBV19 and TRBJ2-1; no firm D call. The germline V and J ends were trimmed by 6 bases and 0 bases, with 15 bases remaining between them. The CDR3 covers 16 residues. Per the germline V gene, CDR1 is LNHDA and CDR2 is SQIVND (reference sequence). CDR3 in amino acids: CASSNGVVSSYNEQFF. The CDR3 DNA reads as TGTGCCAGTAGCAATGGGGTAGTTAGCTCCTACAATGAGCAGTTCTTC.

This clonotype was picked up a small number of times. A much larger clone lies a single base off, so this may be a read error. This rearrangement joins TRBV18 to TRBJ2-1; 8 bases line up with TRBD2. Germline lookup yields CDR1 KGHSH and CDR2 LQKENI. The CDR3 has 15 amino acids. The CDR3 DNA reads as TGTGCCAGCTCACCACGTAGCGGGACGAACAATGGGCAGTTCTTC. Translating gives CASSPRSGTNNGQFF.